The rows below give T cell receptor beta chains drawn from one sample of a study of T cells in Graves' hyperthyroidism and ophthalmopathy. TCRdb used MiXCR to reprocess the multiplex PCR reads, holding one entry per CDR3 protein. The repertoire has 500,000 or so distinct CDR3 sequences, about 16% of them found once; the top ten carry about 29%. The sample was blood. These receptors all stem from a woman between 25 and 40 years old with Graves' ophthalmopathy. The CDR3 runs from the conserved cysteine through the conserved F or W. A D gene is named only where the DNA matches it firmly. Clone size, where shown, is once, few, many, or a class for clones that have expanded.

clone_size d_call j_call v_call cdr3_aa cdr3_nt
few TRBD2 TRBJ2-1 TRBV4-2 CASSQVFSDSGSSWVGNEQFF TGTGCCAGCAGCCAAGTTTTCTCGGATAGCGGGAGTTCTTGGGTTGGCAATGAGCAGTTCTTC
few . TRBJ1-1 TRBV5-6 CASSSRVLNTEAFF TGTGCCAGCAGCTCCAGGGTCTTGAACACTGAAGCTTTCTTT
few TRBD2 TRBJ2-1 TRBV6-1 CASSESITRGGNEQFF TGTGCCAGCAGTGAATCGATTACGCGGGGGGGGAATGAGCAGTTCTTC
many TRBD2 TRBJ2-6 TRBV7-9 CASSLSSGRASGANVLTF TGTGCCAGCAGCTTATCGAGCGGGAGGGCTTCTGGGGCCAACGTCCTGACTTTC
many TRBD2 TRBJ2-1 TRBV7-2 CASSFSGSLGNEQFF TGTGCCAGCAGCTTTAGCGGGAGCCTGGGTAATGAGCAGTTCTTC
many TRBD2 TRBJ2-6 TRBV27 CASSLISGRSVSGANVLTF TGTGCCAGCAGTTTAATAAGCGGGAGGTCAGTTTCTGGGGCCAACGTCCTGACTTTC
many . TRBJ2-1 TRBV2 CASSDGLGNEQFF TGTGCCAGCAGTGATGGCCTAGGGAATGAGCAGTTCTTC
few . TRBJ2-5 TRBV6-2/TRBV6-3 CASSYLQGQETQYF TGTGCCAGCAGTTACCTTCAGGGACAAGAGACCCAGTACTTC
many TRBD1 TRBJ2-7 TRBV6-1 CASSPSGTGLGYEQYF TGTGCCAGCAGTCCCTCCGGGACAGGGTTGGGGTACGAGCAGTACTTC
few . TRBJ2-1 TRBV4-2 CASSQEGLVVKEQFF TGTGCCAGCAGCCAAGAAGGGTTAGTAGTCAAGGAGCAGTTCTTC
many TRBD2 TRBJ2-7 TRBV12-3/TRBV12-4 CASSPHSELAGPVGSYEQYF TGTGCCAGCAGTCCCCACTCGGAACTAGCGGGCCCGGTAGGCTCCTACGAGCAGTACTTC
. . TRBJ2-3 TRBV5-1 CATSRQPSTDTQYF TGCGCCACCTCAAGACAGCCTAGCACAGATACGCAGTATTTT
. . TRBJ2-2 TRBV27 CASTIMSPGANTGELFF TGTGCCAGCACCATTATGAGTCCAGGGGCGAACACCGGGGAGCTGTTTTTT
. . TRBJ1-4 TRBV20-1 CSARDSRRATNEKLFF TGCAGTGCTAGGGACAGTCGCAGAGCAACTAATGAAAAACTGTTTTTT
many . TRBJ1-1 TRBV29-1 CSVAGAKNTEAFF TGCAGCGTCGCCGGAGCTAAGAACACTGAAGCTTTCTTT
. . TRBJ1-4 TRBV29-1 CSVYRSGPPYEKLFF TGCAGCGTGTATAGATCGGGGCCCCCATATGAAAAACTGTTTTTT
. TRBD1 TRBJ2-7 TRBV4-3 CASSQIRDRGNEQYF TGCGCCAGCAGCCAGATCCGGGACAGGGGTAACGAGCAGTACTTC
. TRBD2 TRBJ2-7 TRBV3-1 CGSSGTSGQKQYF TGTGGCAGCTCCGGGACTAGCGGCCAAAAGCAGTACTTC
. TRBD1 TRBJ1-1 TRBV15 CATSRDKDRGGTEAFF TGTGCCACCAGCAGAGACAAAGACAGGGGAGGGACTGAAGCTTTCTTT
. . TRBJ2-1 TRBV13 CASRTTGHNEQFF TGTGCCAGCAGAACTACAGGGCACAATGAGCAGTTCTTC
. . TRBJ2-2 TRBV10-3 CAIGRNTGELFF TGTGCCATCGGGCGGAACACCGGGGAGCTGTTTTTT
many . TRBJ1-2 TRBV20-1 CSASTARGGYTF TGCAGTGCTAGTACGGCCCGAGGGGGCTACACCTTC
few TRBD1 TRBJ2-2 TRBV7-9 CASTVSGQGATGELFF TGTGCCAGCACCGTTTCGGGACAGGGAGCCACCGGGGAGCTGTTTTTT
few . TRBJ2-1 TRBV9 CASSVAGLEQFF TGTGCCAGCAGCGTAGCAGGGCTTGAGCAGTTCTTC
many TRBD1 TRBJ2-1 TRBV4-3 CASSPSGGTGNEQFF TGCGCCAGCAGCCCATCAGGCGGGACAGGGAATGAGCAGTTCTTC
many . TRBJ2-7 TRBV6-1 CASSAVGVREQYF TGTGCCAGCAGTGCAGTGGGGGTTCGGGAGCAGTACTTC